Each of the 11 T cell receptor beta chains below was sequenced from the same sample in a study of blood T cells in healthy people across ages (dated by TCRdb to about 2015). Library method: 5' RACE. Sequencing was carried out with an Illumina HiSeq 2500. A second PCR of about 6 to 11 cycles was performed with a sample-barcoded 5' primer and a J-beta primer mix. TCRdb itself trimmed the public reads at Q25 with fastp, ran MiXCR and retained productive beta chains. Entries are consolidated by CDR3 protein sequence, retaining the most common genes and DNA. The sample yields 1,500,000 or so distinct CDR3 sequences; 35% to 45% were counted once. Under 5% of the sample goes to the ten largest clones. Sequencing was performed on blood. The source of these receptors is a woman aged 18-30 years in good health.

This clonotype showed up just a few times. The chain couples TRBV15 to TRBJ2-3; 9 bases are shared with TRBD1. Germline values: CDR1 LNHNV, CDR2 YYDKDF (reference sequence). The CDR3 loop spans 16 amino acids. Trimming cost V 3 bases and J 5 bases; bases outside gene matches: 9. The CDR3 DNA is TGTGCCACCAGCAGGGGTCCCCGGGACAGGGTAGATACGCAGTATTTT. Its translation: CATSRGPRDRVDTQYF.

The rearrangement uses TRBV29-1 and TRBJ2-5; a weak D match, TRBD1 (5 bases). The length of the CDR3 is 12 residues. The germline gives CDR1 SQVTM, CDR2 ANQGSEA. The ends were cut back, 6 bases at V and 9 bases at J, with 17 bases in the middle. This CDR3 reads CSVEQVLGAQYF. In DNA form, the CDR3 reads TGCAGCGTGGAACAGGTGCTTGGGGCCCAGTACTTC.

This clonotype was seen only a few times. The DNA of the CDR3 is TGTGCCAGCAGCTTAGGACAGACCTTCTATGGCTACACCTTC. It specifies CASSLGQTFYGYTF. V gene TRBV7-2 combines with J gene TRBJ1-2, with D tentatively TRBD1 (5 bases). In germline, CDR1 is SGHTA, CDR2 FQGNSA. The CDR3 sequence is 14 residues long. With 1 base removed from V and 4 bases from J, the gap between germline ends came to 10 bases.

This clonotype was seen only a few times. The chain recombines TRBV7-9 with TRBJ2-3, with TRBD2 matching over 11 bases. The CDR3 contains 16 residues. The trim removed 4 bases at V and 1 base at J, leaving 4 bases unmatched. Germline V gene lookup returns CDR1 SEHNR and CDR2 FQNEAQ (reference sequence). This chain's CDR3 is CASSYPGLAGTDTQYF. The CDR3 coding sequence is TGTGCCAGCAGCTACCCGGGACTAGCGGGCACAGATACGCAGTATTTT.

As concerns this clonotype: A much bigger clone sits one base away, suggesting this may be a read error. This rearrangement joins TRBV29-1 to TRBJ2-1; D unresolved. Between the trimmed V and J ends, which lost 7 bases and 13 bases, there was a span of 20 bases. The germline V gene has CDR1 SQVTM and CDR2 ANQGSEA. The CDR3 totals 12 residues. CDR3 sequence: CSATPPSETQFF. CDR3 bases: TGCAGCGCGACTCCACCCTCAGAGACCCAGTTCTTC.

This chain joins TRBV4-3 and TRBJ1-1; no reliable D call. Per germline, CDR1 LGHNA and CDR2 YSLEER. This CDR3 is 14 amino acids long. The V and J ends lost 0 bases and 6 bases respectively, with 11 bases between them. The CDR3 protein is CASSQEGGRAEAFF. CDR3 DNA sequence: TGCGCCAGCAGCCAAGAGGGAGGGCGGGCTGAAGCTTTCTTT.

A remark on this clonotype: The junction departs from germline at one end; a sequencing error may be responsible. The chain links TRBV27 to TRBJ1-5, with 7 bases fitting TRBD1. Germline CDR1 is MNHEY and CDR2 is SMNVEV (reference sequence). CDR3 length: 15 amino acids. The DNA of the CDR3 is TGTGCCAGCAGTCCATGGGACAGTTTAAATCGGCCCCAGCATTTT. Protein product: CASSPWDSLNRPQHF.

This clonotype has more than one count but fewer than ten. This chain joins TRBV9 and TRBJ2-6; the D gene is possibly TRBD1 (6 bases). CDR1 is SGDLS and CDR2 is YYNGEE in the germline V gene. V was trimmed by 4 bases and J by 0 bases, leaving 14 bases between them. The CDR3 has 17 residues. The CDR3 DNA reads as TGTGCCAGCAGCAAACGGGACACCCGCTCTGGGGCCAACGTCCTGACTTTC. Protein sequence: CASSKRDTRSGANVLTF.

This clonotype has only a few counts. The rearrangement links TRBV6-5 to TRBJ2-5; unclear D gene. This CDR3 region has 16 residues. Trimming left V 5 bases short and J 5 bases short, with 21 bases between. Germline loops: CDR1 MNHEY, CDR2 SVGAGI. CDR3: CASSNRERRVGETQYF. CDR3 in DNA: TGTGCCAGCAGTAACCGTGAGAGAAGGGTAGGGGAGACCCAGTACTTC.

This clonotype was picked up a small number of times. The V gene is TRBV29-1, the J gene TRBJ1-1; D ambiguous. The CDR3 has 14 amino acids. CDR1 and CDR2 (germline): SQVTM, ANQGSEA. The V end was cut by 3 bases, the J end by 1 base, with 12 bases between. CDR3 residues: CSVDSETQNTEAFF. CDR3 coding DNA: TGCAGCGTTGATTCCGAAACCCAGAACACTGAAGCTTTCTTT.

The gene calls are TRBV6-5 and TRBJ1-2; TRBD1 agrees at 8 bases. From germline, CDR1 is MNHEY and CDR2 SVGAGI. The CDR3 has 16 residues. J was trimmed by 2 bases and V by 1 base; bases with no gene match: 6. For the CDR3, the DNA is TGTGCCAGCAGTTACTTCCGGCAGGGGGCAAACTATGGCTACACCTTC. Translated, it gives CASSYFRQGANYGYTF.